The 7 T cell receptor beta chains presented below share a single source sample, sequenced in a study of shared clonotypes between healthy human individuals. Measured with immunoSEQ multiplex PCR; TCRdb has only the in-frame clones, and not every one. The sample lists 950,000 to 1,300,000 clones, approximately 72% occurring once. The sequenced sample consisted of memory CD4+ T cells sorted from blood. Noted subset: CD45RA-negative fraction. The receptors shown here come from a man aged 18 to 29 in good health.

The rearrangement links TRBV6-1 to TRBJ2-1; a possible D gene is TRBD1 (6 bases). Trimming cost V 1 base and J 15 bases, with 13 bases left between them. The CDR3 has 12 residues. Germline loops: CDR1 MNHNS, CDR2 SASEGT. The CDR3 sequence: CASSEVGTRMFF. The CDR3 nucleotides read TGTGCCAGCAGTGAAGTGGGGACACGGATGTTCTTC.

The gene calls are TRBV10-3 and TRBJ2-1, with 12 bases identical to TRBD2. Germline CDR1 and CDR2: ENHRY and SYGVKD. The CDR3 has 13 residues. J was trimmed by 7 bases and V by 10 bases; bases with no gene match: 5. The CDR3 spells CATLAGGVNEQFF. The CDR3 DNA reads TGTGCCACGCTAGCGGGGGGGGTGAATGAGCAGTTCTTC.

This chain uses TRBV5-4 with TRBJ2-7, with a weak D call TRBD2 (6 bases). Looked up from germline, CDR1 is SGHNT and CDR2 is YYREEE (reference sequence). The CDR3 consists of 14 residues. V lost 3 bases to trimming and J lost 4 bases, with 14 bases between them. CDR3 nucleotides: TGTGCCAGCAGCTCCCCACGGGAGACTTACGAGCAGTACTTC. Protein sequence: CASSSPRETYEQYF. The whole variable domain, remainder taken from reference TRBV5-4 and TRBJ2-7, is ETGVTQSPTHLIKTRGQQVTLRCSSQSGHNTVSWYQQALGQGPQFIFQYYREEENGRGNFPPRFSGLQFPNYSSELNVNALELDDSALYLCASSSPRETYEQYFGPGTRLTVT.

On this clone: The sample has other DNA sequences that encode this CDR3 too. V gene TRBV2 combines with J gene TRBJ1-3; D is uncertain. From germline, CDR1 is SNHLY and CDR2 FYNNEI. The length of the CDR3 is 14 residues. Trimming removed 5 bases at V and 0 bases at J, with 8 bases between. CDR3 amino acids: CASSLLSSGNTIYF. The CDR3 DNA sequence: TGTGCCAGCAGTCTTCTGAGCTCTGGAAACACCATATATTTT.

This clone occurred many times. V and J are TRBV28 and TRBJ2-1; 10 bases align to TRBD2. Germline V gene sequence: CDR1 MDHEN, CDR2 SYDVKM. The CDR3 sequence is 15 residues long. The junction had 7 bases not matched to a gene; V was cut back by 5 bases and J by 6 bases. The DNA for the CDR3 is TGTGCCAGCAGTCCCCCACTAGCGGGGTCCAATGAGCAGTTCTTC. Translated, it gives CASSPPLAGSNEQFF. The whole variable domain, remainder taken from reference TRBV28 and TRBJ2-1, is DVKVTQSSRYLVKRTGEKVFLECVQDMDHENMFWYRQDPGLGLRLIYFSYDVKMKEKGDIPEGYSVSREKKERFSLILESASTNQTSMYLCASSPPLAGSNEQFFGPGTRLTVL.

The chain carries TRBV5-8 and TRBJ2-7, with TRBD1 identical over 9 bases. The CDR3 covers 14 residues. V lost 4 bases, J lost 5 bases, and 7 bases stayed unmatched. Germline values: CDR1 SGHTS, CDR2 YDEGEE. This chain's CDR3 is CASSVDRGRNEQYF. CDR3 bases: TGTGCCAGCAGCGTGGACAGGGGTAGAAACGAGCAGTACTTC.

The chain links TRBV18 to TRBJ1-6; D not certain. The CDR3 spans 19 residues. V lost 5 bases and J 2 bases, leaving 22 bases between the germline ends. CDR1 is KGHSH and CDR2 is LQKENI in the germline V gene. The CDR3 DNA reads as TGTGCCAGCTCAACCTCGGCGCACGGGTTGCGACCCTATAATTCACCCCTCCACTTT. Protein sequence: CASSTSAHGLRPYNSPLHF.